The 24 T cell receptor beta chains in this list originate from one sample, sequenced in a study of early T cells in non-severe SARS-CoV-2 infection. TCRdb independently ran MiXCR on the 5' RACE reads; one entry per CDR3 protein. The sample yields tens of thousands of distinct CDR3 sequences, under 15% seen once. The specimen was whole blood. These receptors were taken from an adult who was a healthcare worker with PCR-confirmed SARS-CoV-2 infection or an uninfected control (not recorded which).

The chain couples TRBV11-2 to TRBJ2-7; D gene unclear. The CDR3 is 14 amino acids. The V end was cut by 3 bases, the J end by 5 bases, with 14 bases between. CDR1 is SGHAT, CDR2 FQNNGV, per germline. CDR3 amino acids: CASSFGSSKNEQYF. The DNA for the CDR3 is TGTGCCAGCAGCTTTGGCTCCTCTAAGAACGAGCAGTACTTC.

V gene TRBV2 combines with J gene TRBJ2-7, with 12 bases fitting TRBD2. V shed 5 bases and J 2 bases; nucleotides not matched to a gene: 4. The V gene's germline CDR1 is SNHLY and CDR2 FYNNEI. CDR3 length: 15 amino acids. The CDR3 loop reads CASSSTSGRTYEQYF. The CDR3, as DNA: TGTGCCAGCAGTTCGACTAGCGGGAGAACCTACGAGCAGTACTTC.

This clonotype was observed once. V usage is TRBV29-1 and J usage is TRBJ2-7, with TRBD1 matching over 7 bases. The CDR3 contains 14 residues. After removal of 5 bases from V and 0 bases from J, the junction contained 7 bases not matched to a gene. Per the germline V gene, CDR1 is SQVTM and CDR2 is ANQGSEA. The CDR3 loop is CSVKQGKGSYEQYF. CDR3 in DNA: TGCAGCGTTAAACAGGGGAAAGGCTCCTACGAGCAGTACTTC.

The chain links TRBV4-1 to TRBJ2-3; D uncertain. The CDR3 runs 12 residues. V dropped 2 bases and J dropped 6 bases, with 6 bases sitting between them. Germline CDR1 is MGHRA and CDR2 is YSYEKL. Written as DNA, the CDR3 is TGCGCCAGCAGCCAACAGAAGGATACGCAGTATTTT. As protein: CASSQQKDTQYF.

This CDR3 is CASSPGQKGQPQHF. CDR3 in DNA: TGTGCCAGCTCACCGGGACAGAAAGGGCAGCCCCAGCATTTT. The chain couples TRBV18 to TRBJ1-5, with 7 bases that match TRBD1. CDR3 length equals 14 residues. The ends lost 3 bases at V and 7 bases at J; junction bases unmatched: 6. The germline gives CDR1 KGHSH, CDR2 LQKENI. The complete variable domain, with remaining parts taken from reference TRBV18 and TRBJ1-5, reads NAGVMQNPRHLVRRRGQEARLRCSPMKGHSHVYWYRQLPEEGLKFMVYLQKENIIDESGMPKERFSAEFPKEGPSILRIQQVVRGDSAAYFCASSPGQKGQPQHFGDGTRLSIL.

Only a few counts were recorded for this clonotype. V gene TRBV19 combines with J gene TRBJ1-5; D is perhaps TRBD1 (6 bases). V shed 2 bases and J shed 4 bases, with 15 bases lying between them. The CDR3 length is 16 residues. Per germline, CDR1 LNHDA and CDR2 SQIVND (reference sequence). Written as DNA, the CDR3 is TGTGCCAGTAGTATAATTACCGGAGGGGGAAATCAGCCCCAGCATTTT. It encodes CASSIITGGGNQPQHF.

The gene calls are TRBV6-2 or TRBV6-3 and TRBJ2-7; 8 nucleotides match TRBD2. The CDR3 is 15 amino acids. Germline-derived CDR1 and CDR2 are MNHEY and SVGEGT. Trimming cost V 2 bases and J 2 bases; bases outside gene matches: 5. CDR3 protein: CASSYGAGGTYEQYF. The CDR3 region has the DNA TGTGCCAGCAGTTACGGTGCGGGAGGAACCTACGAGCAGTACTTC.

The J gene is TRBJ1-3, the V gene TRBV7-8; D remains unclear. Deletions cut 4 bases from V and 0 bases from J, with 19 bases between. The length of the CDR3 is 18 residues. Germline V gene lookup returns CDR1 SGHVS and CDR2 FQNEAQ. The CDR3 region has the DNA TGTGCCAGCAGCTCAATTAGGTGGGGATACAGCTCTGGAAACACCATATATTTT. Translation gives CASSSIRWGYSSGNTIYF.

This clonotype was counted at least ten times. The genes are TRBV2 and TRBJ2-1; D gene ambiguous. This CDR3 has 11 residues. Germline V gives CDR1 SNHLY, CDR2 FYNNEI. The ends were cut back, 3 bases at V and 3 bases at J, with 0 bases in the middle. DNA for the CDR3: TGTGCCAGCAGTGACTACAATGAGCAGTTCTTC. It encodes CASSDYNEQFF.

The chain couples TRBV24-1 to TRBJ2-3; 7 nucleotides match TRBD1. J was trimmed by 2 bases and V by 3 bases; bases with no gene match: 7. Germline assignment: CDR1 KGHDR and CDR2 SFDVKD. This CDR3 region has 16 residues. The CDR3, as DNA: TGTGCCACCAGTGATCCAGGGACAGTCGCCACAGATACGCAGTATTTT. Translated: CATSDPGTVATDTQYF.

This clonotype showed up many times. This chain connects TRBV11-2 to TRBJ2-7; D is ambiguous. Germline V gene sequence: CDR1 SGHAT, CDR2 FQNNGV. The V gene lost 0 bases and the J gene lost 0 bases, with 12 bases spanning the gap. The CDR3 contains 16 residues. CDR3 bases: TGTGCCAGCAGCTTAGAGTCCCCGCCTCTCTCCTACGAGCAGTACTTC. Residues: CASSLESPPLSYEQYF.

This clonotype was seen more than once but under ten times. The chain uses TRBV4-1 and TRBJ2-7; tentatively, D is TRBD1 or TRBD2 (5 bases each). The CDR3 covers 17 residues. Germline V gene data show CDR1 as MGHRA and CDR2 as YSYEKL. Trimming pared 4 bases from V and 5 bases from J, leaving 24 bases between. CDR3: CASSPAPGTAWEHEQYF. CDR3 nucleotides: TGCGCCAGCAGCCCGGCCCCCGGGACGGCCTGGGAGCACGAGCAGTACTTC.

The gene calls are TRBV2 and TRBJ1-4, with a weak D call TRBD1 (5 bases). The CDR3 consists of 14 residues. V was clipped by 4 bases and J by 5 bases, with 11 bases between them. Germline lookup yields CDR1 SNHLY and CDR2 FYNNEI. In DNA form, the CDR3 reads TGTGCCAGCAGTGGAAGGGGTAACAATGAAAAACTGTTTTTT. Translation gives CASSGRGNNEKLFF.

V and J are TRBV11-3 and TRBJ2-3; 12 positions match TRBD2. The germline V gene has CDR1 SGHNT and CDR2 YENEEA. This CDR3 has 18 residues. V lost 1 base to trimming and J lost 2 bases; unmatched junction nucleotides: 7. CDR3 sequence (DNA): TGTGCCAGCAGCTTAGGCCGGTCTAGCGGGAGGGCCACAGATACGCAGTATTTT. The encoded protein is CASSLGRSSGRATDTQYF.

A few counts support this clonotype. V gene TRBV7-9 combines with J gene TRBJ2-7; TRBD2 matches 7 bases. This CDR3 has 14 amino acids. Trimming removed 5 bases from V and 4 bases from J; junction bases left unmatched: 8. Germline CDR1 and CDR2: SEHNR and FQNEAQ (reference sequence). CDR3 nucleotides: TGTGCCAGCAGCATAAGCGGGGAACCTTACGAGCAGTACTTC. Residues: CASSISGEPYEQYF.

The sample holds a few counts of this clonotype. This chain uses TRBV27 with TRBJ2-1, with TRBD2 identical over 11 bases. V was clipped by 5 bases and J by 8 bases; unmatched bases: 8. Germline CDR1 reads MNHEY; CDR2 reads SMNVEV (reference sequence). The length of the CDR3 is 15 residues. CDR3 DNA: TGTGCCAGCAGTCCCATAGCGGGAGGGTCAGATGAGCAGTTCTTC. Translated, it gives CASSPIAGGSDEQFF.

At least ten counts were recorded for this clonotype. CDR3 protein: CASSPRYDAYEQYF. DNA for the CDR3: TGTGCCAGCAGTCCCCGGTACGACGCCTACGAGCAGTACTTC. The V call is TRBV7-6, the J call TRBJ2-7; D gene unclear. The CDR3 length is 14 residues. Trimming pared 6 bases from V and 2 bases from J, leaving 14 bases between. Germline CDR1 and CDR2: SGHVS and FNYEAQ.

The sample holds a few counts of this clonotype. The rearrangement uses TRBV12-3 or TRBV12-4 and TRBJ1-1; weak D call: TRBD1 (6 bases). The CDR3 extends over 13 amino acids. V dropped 8 bases and J dropped 4 bases, with 14 bases sitting between them. CDR3 sequence (DNA): TGTGCCAGCGGCAGGGGTCCCGGCACTGAAGCTTTCTTT. It yields the protein CASGRGPGTEAFF.

The chain carries TRBV25-1 and TRBJ2-1, with D perhaps matching TRBD2 (5 bases). The CDR3 covers 9 residues. Trimming cost V 10 bases and J 11 bases, with 9 bases left between them. CDR1 and CDR2 from the germline V gene are MGHDK and SYGVNS. CDR3 in amino acids: CATREKQFF. The CDR3 DNA reads TGTGCCACGAGGGAGAAGCAGTTCTTC.

This clonotype was seen a handful of times. The rearrangement links TRBV10-3 to TRBJ2-3; tentative D call: TRBD2 (5 bases). The germline V and J ends were trimmed by 0 bases and 4 bases, with 8 bases remaining between them. The CDR3 is 14 residues long. Germline CDR1 and CDR2: ENHRY and SYGVKD. The CDR3 DNA reads as TGTGCCATCAGTGAGTCGGACTCTTCAGATACGCAGTATTTT. Amino acids: CAISESDSSDTQYF.

In this sample, this clonotype turned up many times. For the CDR3, the DNA is TGCAGCGTTGAGGAGGGCCACACTGAAGCTTTCTTT. Its translation: CSVEEGHTEAFF. This chain connects TRBV29-1 to TRBJ1-1; D is undetermined. Trimming pared 3 bases from V and 3 bases from J, leaving 8 bases between. CDR3 length: 12 amino acids. Germline loops: CDR1 SQVTM, CDR2 ANQGSEA. Full variable domain (remainder filled in from reference TRBV29-1 and TRBJ1-1): SAVISQKPSRDICQRGTSLTIQCQVDSQVTMMFWYRQQPGQSLTLIATANQGSEATYESGFVIDKFPISRPNLTFSTLTVSNMSPEDSSIYLCSVEEGHTEAFFGQGTRLTVV.

This rearrangement joins TRBV20-1 to TRBJ2-7; TRBD1 matches at 7 bases. The trim removed 5 bases at V and 4 bases at J, leaving 5 bases unmatched. CDR1 DFQATT and CDR2 SNEGSKA come from the germline V gene (reference sequence). There are 12 residues in the CDR3. In DNA, the CDR3 is TGCAGTGCTCGCGACAGGGAATACGAGCAGTACTTC. This translates into CSARDREYEQYF.

A few counts support this clonotype. V gene TRBV20-1 combines with J gene TRBJ2-1, with D perhaps matching TRBD1 (5 bases). The germline V and J ends were trimmed by 5 bases and 3 bases, with 11 bases remaining between them. Germline V lookup: CDR1 DFQATT, CDR2 SNEGSKA (reference sequence). The CDR3 runs 13 residues. CDR3 nucleotide sequence: TGCAGTGCTCTACGACAGAACTACAATGAGCAGTTCTTC. It translates to CSALRQNYNEQFF.

The rearrangement joins TRBV2 to TRBJ2-5; 8 positions match TRBD1. Germline values: CDR1 SNHLY, CDR2 FYNNEI. V shed 0 bases and J 7 bases; nucleotides not matched to a gene: 10. The CDR3 is 16 amino acids. As DNA, the CDR3 is TGTGCCAGCAGTGAAGCCCGTCTTGGACAGGGAGGGACCCAGTACTTC. As protein: CASSEARLGQGGTQYF.